Presented here are 24 T cell receptor beta chains from one specimen sequenced in a study of vaccination effects on CD4 cells after COVID-19. Measured with immunoSEQ multiplex PCR; TCRdb has only the in-frame clones, and not every one. The table includes around 70,000 clones, approximately 71% detected once. Following 10 days of culture, CD4+ T cells were isolated. Their antigen targets remain unknown. This sample comprised CD4+ T cells from PBMCs cultured without peptide, obtained before COVID-19 vaccination. Receptors were obtained from a human donor who received a COVID-19 vaccine.

In DNA form, the CDR3 reads TGTGCCAGCAGTTTAAGGACCATTGGTGGCTACACCTTC. Translating it yields CASSLRTIGGYTF. The chain has TRBV28 and TRBJ1-2; no reliable D call. The CDR3 length is 13 residues. CDR1 is MDHEN, CDR2 SYDVKM, per germline. V was shortened by 2 bases and J by 7 bases, with 11 bases between the two germline ends.

The chain uses TRBV20-1 and TRBJ2-2; D is ambiguous. Germline assignment: CDR1 DFQATT and CDR2 SNEGSKA (reference sequence). The V end was cut by 3 bases, the J end by 6 bases, with 8 bases between. CDR3 length equals 12 residues. Written as DNA, the CDR3 is TGCAGTGCTAGTGGGTTGGCCGGGGAGCTGTTTTTT. Translating it yields CSASGLAGELFF.

The chain uses TRBV5-1 and TRBJ2-3; a possible D gene is TRBD1 (6 bases). Germline CDR1 is SGHRS and CDR2 is YFSETQ. Trimming pared 0 bases from V and 0 bases from J, leaving 17 bases between. The CDR3 is made up of 18 amino acids. The CDR3 loop is CASSLGGLAQGSTDTQYF. The CDR3 DNA reads TGCGCCAGCAGCTTGGGGGGTCTAGCTCAGGGGAGCACAGATACGCAGTATTTT.

The V and J genes are TRBV7-2 and TRBJ1-6; 7 nucleotides agree with TRBD1. The CDR3 has 16 amino acids. Germline V gene lookup returns CDR1 SGHTA and CDR2 FQGNSA. After removal of 5 bases from V and 9 bases from J, the junction contained 13 bases not matched to a gene. CDR3 nucleotides: TGTGCCAGCAGCCCCAGGATCCAGGCAGGGGGTTCACCCCTCCACTTT. This codes for CASSPRIQAGGSPLHF.

The genes are TRBV11-3 and TRBJ2-3; D is possibly TRBD1 or TRBD2 (5 bases each). This CDR3 has 15 residues. V was trimmed by 2 bases and J by 5 bases, leaving 14 bases between them. Per the germline V gene, CDR1 is SGHNT and CDR2 is YENEEA. Written as DNA, the CDR3 is TGTGCCAGCAGCTTAAGTGGGGGACGCGGAGATACGCAGTATTTT. This sequence encodes CASSLSGGRGDTQYF. The full variable domain, rest sourced from reference TRBV11-3 and TRBJ2-3, is EAGVVQSPRYKIIEKKQPVAFWCNPISGHNTLYWYLQNLGQGPELLIRYENEEAVDDSQLPKDRFSAERLKGVDSTLKIQPAELGDSAVYLCASSLSGGRGDTQYFGPGTRLTVL.

The chain has TRBV2 and TRBJ2-2; D is unresolved. The CDR3 extends over 14 amino acids. CDR1 is SNHLY, CDR2 FYNNEI, per germline. V was clipped by 4 bases and J by 0 bases, with 6 bases between them. CDR3 loop: CASSGTTNTGELFF. DNA for the CDR3: TGTGCCAGCAGTGGTACTACGAACACCGGGGAGCTGTTTTTT. The entire variable domain, with the rest obtained from reference TRBV2 and TRBJ2-2, is as follows: EPEVTQTPSHQVTQMGQEVILRCVPISNHLYFYWYRQILGQKVEFLVSFYNNEISEKSEIFDDQFSVERPDGSNFTLKIRSTKLEDSAMYFCASSGTTNTGELFFGEGSRLTVL.

V is TRBV30 and J is TRBJ1-6, with unresolved D. The CDR3 has 13 amino acids. Deletions cut 5 bases from V and 8 bases from J, with 13 bases between. Germline assignment: CDR1 GTSNPN and CDR2 SVGIG (reference sequence). CDR3 sequence (DNA): TGTGCCTGGGGTATCGGCGGCCATTCACCCCTCCACTTT. It specifies CAWGIGGHSPLHF. Together with reference TRBV30 and TRBJ1-6, the CDR3 gives the full variable domain: SQTIHQWPATLVQPVGSPLSLECTVEGTSNPNLYWYRQAAGRGLQLLFYSVGIGQISSEVPQNLSASRPQDRQFILSSKKLLLSDSGFYLCAWGIGGHSPLHFGNGTRLTVT.

V is TRBV19 and J is TRBJ1-6; a possible D gene is TRBD1 (5 bases). The germline V and J ends were trimmed by 4 bases and 0 bases, with 19 bases remaining between them. Germline V gene lookup returns CDR1 LNHDA and CDR2 SQIVND (reference sequence). The CDR3 consists of 19 residues. CDR3 sequence (DNA): TGTGCCAGTAGTACAACCGGGACTTCGATTAGCTCCTATAATTCACCCCTCCACTTT. Its translation: CASSTTGTSISSYNSPLHF.

This clone was seen only once. The chain joins TRBV28 to TRBJ2-4, with a tentative D call TRBD1 (7 bases). The CDR3 has 16 amino acids. The germline CDR1 and CDR2 sequences are MDHEN and SYDVKM. V lost 5 bases, J lost 1 base, and 15 bases lay in between. This chain's CDR3 is CASSQLQGTAKNIQYF. CDR3 nucleotide sequence: TGTGCCAGCAGTCAATTACAGGGGACTGCCAAAAACATTCAGTACTTC.

The chain employs TRBV15 and TRBJ2-2; the D gene is possibly TRBD1 (5 bases). Trimming removed 3 bases from V and 1 base from J, with 6 bases in between. The CDR3 runs to 14 residues. From germline, CDR1 is LNHNV and CDR2 YYDKDF (reference sequence). For the CDR3, the DNA is TGTGCCACCAGCAGCCAGGGGAACACCGGGGAGCTGTTTTTT. Translation: CATSSQGNTGELFF.

This clone was recorded once. CDR3 in DNA: TGTGCCAGCAGCGATCAGCCATACTATGGCTACACCTTC. Translated, it gives CASSDQPYYGYTF. The chain has TRBV6-2 or TRBV6-3 and TRBJ1-2, with no clear D. Germline V gives CDR1 MNHEY, CDR2 SVGEGT. The V end was cut by 6 bases, the J end by 3 bases, with 11 bases between. The CDR3 covers 13 residues.

The chain uses TRBV5-4 and TRBJ1-1; 7 positions match TRBD1. The J segment lost 1 base and the V segment lost 4 bases, leaving 4 bases of the junction unmatched. The CDR3 has 14 residues. Germline values: CDR1 SGHNT, CDR2 YYREEE (reference sequence). The CDR3: CASSGRTGNTEAFF. For the CDR3, the DNA is TGTGCCAGCAGCGGACGGACAGGGAACACTGAAGCTTTCTTT.

The chain has TRBV5-1 and TRBJ2-5; TRBD2 agrees at 7 bases. This CDR3 spans 15 amino acids. From germline, CDR1 is SGHRS and CDR2 YFSETQ. After removal of 1 base from V and 1 base from J, the junction contained 4 bases not matched to a gene. The CDR3, as DNA: TGCGCCAGCAGCTTGAGCGGGGCAATCCAAGAGACCCAGTACTTC. Translated, it gives CASSLSGAIQETQYF.

The J gene is TRBJ2-5, the V gene TRBV5-1, with TRBD2 as a possible D gene (5 bases). This CDR3 region has 14 residues. With 0 bases removed from V and 3 bases from J, the gap between germline ends came to 9 bases. CDR1 and CDR2 (germline): SGHRS, YFSETQ. CDR3 sequence: CASSLAPGKETQYF. The CDR3, as DNA: TGCGCCAGCAGCTTGGCCCCGGGAAAAGAGACCCAGTACTTC.

The V gene is TRBV3-1 (or the pseudogene TRBV3-2), the J gene TRBJ2-3, with D possibly being TRBD1 (6 bases). The V and J ends lost 4 bases and 11 bases respectively, with 16 bases between them. The CDR3 sequence is 13 residues long. Germline lookup yields CDR1 LGHDT and CDR2 YNNKEL (reference sequence). The CDR3 protein is CASSRNREGVQYF. DNA for the CDR3: TGTGCCAGCAGCCGAAACAGGGAAGGTGTGCAGTATTTT.

The V and J genes are TRBV29-1 and TRBJ1-1; the D gene is possibly TRBD1 (5 bases). The germline V gene encodes CDR1 SQVTM and CDR2 ANQGSEA. This CDR3 has 13 residues. V gave up 7 bases and J gave up 1 base, with 13 bases separating them. CDR3 region: CSAGGRQNTEAFF. The CDR3 DNA is TGCAGCGCCGGGGGACGGCAGAACACTGAAGCTTTCTTT.

The chain recombines TRBV30 with TRBJ1-6; no reliable D call. The CDR3 runs to 13 residues. CDR1 is GTSNPN, CDR2 SVGIG, per germline (reference sequence). V gave up 2 bases and J gave up 12 bases, with 14 bases separating them. CDR3 DNA: TGTGCCTGGAGTCGGCGGACTTCGGGACCCCTCCACTTT. It specifies CAWSRRTSGPLHF. Full variable domain (missing parts from reference TRBV30 and TRBJ1-6): SQTIHQWPATLVQPVGSPLSLECTVEGTSNPNLYWYRQAAGRGLQLLFYSVGIGQISSEVPQNLSASRPQDRQFILSSKKLLLSDSGFYLCAWSRRTSGPLHFGNGTRLTVT.

This clone was seen only a few times. The rearrangement links TRBV7-9 to TRBJ2-5; a possible D gene is TRBD1 (6 bases). Germline values: CDR1 SEHNR, CDR2 FQNEAQ (reference sequence). CDR3 length: 14 residues. V dropped 4 bases and J dropped 4 bases, with 13 bases sitting between them. CDR3 loop: CASSSEDSRETQYF. Written as DNA, the CDR3 is TGTGCCAGCAGCTCCGAGGACAGCAGAGAGACCCAGTACTTC.

The rearrangement joins TRBV19 to TRBJ1-1; D is possibly TRBD1 (6 bases). V lost 4 bases to trimming and J lost 2 bases, with 14 bases between them. Germline V gene lookup returns CDR1 LNHDA and CDR2 SQIVND (reference sequence). This CDR3 has 15 amino acids. The CDR3 region has the DNA TGTGCCAGTAGTAGGGAAGGGGGGGATAACACTGAAGCTTTCTTT. It is translated as CASSREGGDNTEAFF.

The genes are TRBV6-5 and TRBJ2-2; 8 positions agree with TRBD2. CDR3 length: 14 amino acids. With V trimmed by 7 bases and J by 6 bases, 7 bases remained unmatched. Per the germline V gene, CDR1 is MNHEY and CDR2 is SVGAGI. CDR3 DNA: TGTGCCAGCACTATCAGCGGGGGCGCCGGGGAGCTGTTTTTT. As protein: CASTISGGAGELFF.

The rearrangement links TRBV27 to TRBJ1-5, with D tentatively TRBD1 (6 bases). This CDR3 is built from 15 residues. From germline, CDR1 is MNHEY and CDR2 SMNVEV (reference sequence). The germline V and J ends were trimmed by 5 bases and 2 bases, with 13 bases remaining between them. For the CDR3, the DNA is TGTGCCAGCAGTCCACGAACAGGGCGCAATCAGCCCCAGCATTTT. Its translation is CASSPRTGRNQPQHF.

This clone is a singleton in its sample. The chain couples TRBV5-1 to TRBJ1-2; a weak D match, TRBD1 (6 bases). This CDR3 has 16 residues. Trimming cost V 0 bases and J 5 bases, with 17 bases left between them. Germline lookup yields CDR1 SGHRS and CDR2 YFSETQ. For the CDR3, the DNA is TGCGCCAGCAGCTTGGCGGTTGGAGGGGGACGATATGGCTACACCTTC. It is translated as CASSLAVGGGRYGYTF.

V and J are TRBV3-1 (or the pseudogene TRBV3-2) and TRBJ1-4; D remains unclear. Trimming took off 2 bases at V and 8 bases at J, with 12 bases between the two ends. CDR1 and CDR2 (germline): LGHDT, YNNKEL (reference sequence). The CDR3 is 14 amino acids. The CDR3: CASSQFPSREKLFF. DNA of the CDR3: TGTGCCAGCAGCCAATTCCCCTCAAGAGAAAAACTGTTTTTT.

The V and J genes are TRBV18 and TRBJ2-6; D is possibly TRBD1 (5 bases). Trimming removed 1 base from V and 1 base from J, with 5 bases in between. The CDR3 contains 15 residues. Germline CDR1 reads KGHSH; CDR2 reads LQKENI. The CDR3 spells CASSPQGSGANVLTF. The CDR3 DNA follows: TGTGCCAGCTCACCACAGGGGTCTGGGGCCAACGTCCTGACTTTC.